Below, 22 T cell receptor beta chains from the same sample are listed, as sequenced in a study of radiation and T cells in renal cell carcinoma. The repertoire was sequenced with immunoSEQ multiplex PCR; TCRdb's copy has only in-frame clones and lacks some. The sample lists 70,000 to 100,000 clones; about four fifths were seen once. Specified time point: baseline pretreatment blood. Treatment of the sample: 15 Gy SBRT to primary tumor, nephrectomy 4 weeks later. This sample comprised blood, obtained from a patient whose treatment included radiotherapy and nephrectomy. The receptors were gathered from a man in his 60s with renal cell carcinoma.

J is TRBJ2-3 and V is TRBV5-4; D uncertain. The ends were cut back, 0 bases at V and 3 bases at J, with 5 bases in the middle. In germline, CDR1 is SGHNT, CDR2 YYREEE (reference sequence). The CDR3 covers 13 residues. DNA of the CDR3: TGTGCCAGCAGCTTGGAGAGGACAGATACGCAGTATTTT. Its translation: CASSLERTDTQYF.

This clone was seen once. The rearrangement joins TRBV7-9 to TRBJ2-7, with a possible D match to TRBD1 (5 bases). Germline lookup yields CDR1 SEHNR and CDR2 FQNEAQ (reference sequence). This CDR3 contains 13 residues. Trimming left V 5 bases short and J 1 base short, with 9 bases between. The CDR3: CASSVPGSYEQYF. The CDR3 coding sequence is TGTGCCAGCAGCGTCCCAGGGTCCTACGAGCAGTACTTC.

The chain carries TRBV29-1 and TRBJ1-1; D gene uncertain. The CDR3 loop spans 14 amino acids. Trimming removed 6 bases at V and 1 base at J, with 15 bases between. In germline, CDR1 is SQVTM, CDR2 ANQGSEA. CDR3: CSVSFPGQNTEAFF. CDR3 DNA: TGCAGCGTCTCATTCCCGGGCCAGAACACTGAAGCTTTCTTT.

The V call is TRBV5-1, the J call TRBJ2-3, with D perhaps TRBD1 (5 bases). Germline CDR1 SGHRS, CDR2 YFSETQ. The V gene lost 4 bases and the J gene lost 2 bases, with 14 bases spanning the gap. This CDR3 has 15 residues. DNA for the CDR3: TGCGCCAGCAGCCCTCGTGACAGATCCACAGATACGCAGTATTTT. Amino acid sequence: CASSPRDRSTDTQYF.

The gene calls are TRBV5-1 and TRBJ2-1; perhaps TRBD2 as D (8 bases). V lost 2 bases and J lost 8, with 26 bases in between. The CDR3 covers 18 residues. CDR1 is SGHRS, CDR2 YFSETQ, per germline. The CDR3 nucleotides read TGCGCCAGCAGCTTACGGGTCAGCGGGAGCCTTCAGGGGGATGAGCAGTTCTTC. Its protein product is CASSLRVSGSLQGDEQFF.

The chain employs TRBV27 and TRBJ2-1; D ambiguous. CDR1 is MNHEY and CDR2 is SMNVEV in the germline V gene (reference sequence). This CDR3 spans 12 amino acids. V lost 3 bases to trimming and J lost 9 bases, with 9 bases between them. DNA for the CDR3: TGTGCCAGCAGTTTTGACCATAGTGAGCAGTTCTTC. It codes for CASSFDHSEQFF.

CDR3: CASRPPRDSALRFTYEQYF. CDR3 DNA: TGTGCCAGCAGACCCCCGAGAGACAGTGCATTACGGTTTACCTACGAGCAGTACTTC. The rearrangement joins TRBV28 to TRBJ2-7, with D maybe TRBD1 (5 bases). Trimming took 6 bases from V and 2 from J, leaving 29 bases between them. CDR1 is MDHEN and CDR2 is SYDVKM in the germline V gene. CDR3 size: 19 residues.

The rearrangement joins TRBV5-8 to TRBJ2-6; 8 bases are a match to TRBD1. Looked up from germline, CDR1 is SGHTS and CDR2 is YDEGEE. V lost 1 base and J lost 2; bases outside the gene matches: 11. The CDR3 covers 19 residues. CDR3 in amino acids: CASSLNTGGGLTGANVLTF. The CDR3 coding sequence is TGTGCCAGCAGCTTGAATACAGGGGGTGGTTTGACTGGGGCCAACGTCCTGACTTTC.

V gene TRBV7-9 combines with J gene TRBJ2-7, with TRBD2 matching over 8 bases. V trimming: 6 bases; J trimming: 0 bases; junction bases outside the gene matches: 7. CDR1 is SEHNR, CDR2 FQNEAQ, per germline (reference sequence). The CDR3 runs 15 residues. The CDR3 DNA reads as TGTGCCAGCAGTTATAGCGGGGAGAGCTCCTACGAGCAGTACTTC. Its translation: CASSYSGESSYEQYF.

This clone was seen just once. The V and J genes are TRBV5-1 and TRBJ2-3; 7 nucleotides match TRBD1. V trimming: 0 bases; J trimming: 3 bases; junction bases outside the gene matches: 4. Germline V lookup: CDR1 SGHRS, CDR2 YFSETQ. The CDR3 runs 15 residues. Written as DNA, the CDR3 is TGCGCCAGCAGCTTGGTTGACAGGGTGACAGATACGCAGTATTTT. Translated, it gives CASSLVDRVTDTQYF.

The V call is TRBV11-2, the J call TRBJ2-7; 7 bases map to TRBD1. Germline values: CDR1 SGHAT, CDR2 FQNNGV. The CDR3 is 14 amino acids. The trim removed 3 bases at V and 1 base at J, leaving 3 bases unmatched. Here the CDR3 DNA reads TGTGCCAGCAGCTTTGCAGGGGGATCCTACGAGCAGTACTTC. This sequence encodes CASSFAGGSYEQYF.

The table lists this clone with a few counts. The chain is built from TRBV19 and TRBJ2-2; 9 nucleotides align to TRBD2. CDR1 and CDR2 from the germline V gene are LNHDA and SQIVND (reference sequence). The CDR3 length is 15 residues. The J segment lost 2 bases and the V segment lost 6 bases, leaving 4 bases of the junction unmatched. In DNA form, the CDR3 reads TGTGCCAGTAGACGGACTAGCGTTAACACCGGGGAGCTGTTTTTT. Residues: CASRRTSVNTGELFF.

The chain couples TRBV6-5 to TRBJ1-2; 9 nucleotides match TRBD1. Per the germline V gene, CDR1 is MNHEY and CDR2 is SVGAGI. The V and J ends lost 8 bases and 4 bases, in that order; junction bases with no gene match: 8. The CDR3 has 14 amino acids. The DNA of the CDR3 is TGTGCCAGCGCCGGGACAGGGATGCCCTATGGCTACACCTTC. Translating it yields CASAGTGMPYGYTF.

The J gene is TRBJ1-6, the V gene TRBV6-5; D is perhaps TRBD1 (5 bases). This CDR3 is built from 14 residues. Germline-derived CDR1 and CDR2 are MNHEY and SVGAGI. V was shortened by 7 bases and J by 2 bases, with 9 bases between the two germline ends. The CDR3 region is CASKQGPYNSPLHF. The CDR3 nucleotides are TGTGCCAGCAAGCAGGGTCCCTATAATTCACCCCTCCACTTT.

This clone was seen once. This chain joins TRBV5-1 and TRBJ1-2; no clear D. Trimming removed 0 bases from V and 1 base from J, with 7 bases in between. Germline V gene data show CDR1 as SGHRS and CDR2 as YFSETQ. The CDR3 has 14 residues. The CDR3 protein is CASSLEAGNYGYTF. CDR3 coding DNA: TGCGCCAGCAGCTTGGAGGCGGGTAACTATGGCTACACCTTC. Filled out from reference TRBV5-1 and TRBJ1-2, the complete variable domain reads KAGVTQTPRYLIKTRGQQVTLSCSPISGHRSVSWYQQTPGQGLQFLFEYFSETQRNKGNFPGRFSGRQFSNSRSEMNVSTLELGDSALYLCASSLEAGNYGYTFGSGTRLTVV.

CDR3 coding DNA: TGTGCCAGCAGCCGTACAGGGATCGGATCGAGCAATCAGCCCCAGCATTTT. Its translation: CASSRTGIGSSNQPQHF. V usage is TRBV7-2 and J usage is TRBJ1-5; tentative D call: TRBD1 (6 bases). This CDR3 is 17 amino acids long. CDR1 is SGHTA, CDR2 FQGNSA, per germline. Trimming cost V 5 bases and J 1 base, with 18 bases left between them. Full variable domain (missing parts from reference TRBV7-2 and TRBJ1-5): GAGVSQSPSNKVTEKGKDVELRCDPISGHTALYWYRQSLGQGLEFLIYFQGNSAPDKSGLPSDRFSAERTGGSVSTLTIQRTQQEDSAVYLCASSRTGIGSSNQPQHFGDGTRLSIL.

V is TRBV6-1 and J is TRBJ1-2; 7 bases match TRBD1. The V segment lost 10 bases and the J segment 8 bases; nucleotides outside the gene matches: 7. The CDR3 is 11 amino acids. Germline loops: CDR1 MNHNS, CDR2 SASEGT. The CDR3: CATVQGVGYTF. The CDR3 DNA sequence: TGTGCCACCGTGCAGGGGGTAGGCTACACCTTC.

This sequence joins TRBV5-1 and TRBJ2-3, with 8 bases fitting TRBD1. V lost 3 bases and J lost 5; bases outside the gene matches: 8. The CDR3 is 15 residues long. Looked up from germline, CDR1 is SGHRS and CDR2 is YFSETQ. CDR3 DNA: TGCGCCAGCAGCTCGGCAGGGGGCGCGGTAGATACGCAGTATTTT. It specifies CASSSAGGAVDTQYF.

The chain couples TRBV4-2 to TRBJ2-1, with D tentatively TRBD1 or TRBD2 (6 bases each). V lost 4 bases and J lost 5, with 18 bases in between. From germline, CDR1 is LGHNA and CDR2 YNFKEQ. This CDR3 has 16 amino acids. DNA of the CDR3: TGTGCCAGCAGCCCTGCTAGGGGGGAGGCCGACAATGAGCAGTTCTTC. Protein: CASSPARGEADNEQFF.

The J gene is TRBJ2-7, the V gene TRBV7-9; D is possibly TRBD2 (5 bases). Germline V gene sequence: CDR1 SEHNR, CDR2 FQNEAQ (reference sequence). The CDR3 extends over 16 amino acids. Deletions cut 5 bases from V and 0 bases from J, with 17 bases between. CDR3 in amino acids: CASSPLAGGFSYEQYF. CDR3 in DNA: TGTGCCAGCAGCCCCCTCGCGGGCGGATTCTCCTACGAGCAGTACTTC.

The chain links TRBV6-1 to TRBJ2-3; a possible D gene is TRBD2 (6 bases). Germline CDR1 MNHNS, CDR2 SASEGT. V shed 8 bases and J shed 2 bases, with 14 bases lying between them. The CDR3 contains 14 residues. The CDR3 here is CASSRSGSTDTQYF. As DNA, the CDR3 is TGTGCCAGCTCCCGAAGCGGGTCCACAGATACGCAGTATTTT.

V usage is TRBV6-5 and J usage is TRBJ2-5; 7 bases align to TRBD1. V trimming: 0 bases; J trimming: 4 bases; junction bases outside the gene matches: 5. CDR1 MNHEY and CDR2 SVGAGI come from the germline V gene. CDR3 size: 15 residues. Written as DNA, the CDR3 is TGTGCCAGCAGTTACTCACGGGACAGAGGAGAGACCCAGTACTTC. Its protein product is CASSYSRDRGETQYF.